Following are 15 T cell receptor beta chains from one sample sequenced in a study of T cell responses to AZD1222 COVID-19 vaccine. TCRdb keeps only in-frame clones here, not all; method: immunoSEQ multiplex PCR. The sample holds more than 85,000 clones, about 89% seen once. The input for sequencing was peripheral blood, taken 28 days after the second AZD1222 dose. These receptors originate from an adult who received the AZD1222 COVID-19 vaccine.

V is TRBV7-2 and J is TRBJ2-1, with D unresolved. This CDR3 contains 13 residues. V dropped 5 bases and J dropped 5 bases, with 10 bases sitting between them. Germline V lookup: CDR1 SGHTA, CDR2 FQGNSA. CDR3 region: CASSPPGHNEQFF. The CDR3 nucleotides read TGTGCCAGCAGCCCCCCCGGTCACAATGAGCAGTTCTTC.

The chain is built from TRBV4-3 and TRBJ2-1; D is unclear. With 2 bases removed from V and 3 bases from J, the gap between germline ends came to 23 bases. CDR3 length: 19 amino acids. CDR1 and CDR2 from the germline V gene are LGHNA and YSLEER. The CDR3 loop is CASSQQRFFTGLGYNEQFF. CDR3 coding DNA: TGCGCCAGCAGCCAACAACGGTTTTTCACCGGGCTGGGCTACAATGAGCAGTTCTTC.

The chain links TRBV6-2 or TRBV6-3 to TRBJ1-5; 8 bases map to TRBD1. Germline V gene sequence: CDR1 MNHEY, CDR2 SVGEGT. V lost 0 bases to trimming and J lost 2 bases; unmatched junction nucleotides: 0. This CDR3 is built from 15 residues. Here the CDR3 reads CASSYSTGGNQPQHF. The CDR3 DNA reads TGTGCCAGCAGTTACTCGACAGGGGGCAATCAGCCCCAGCATTTT.

Points on this clone: Additional DNA sequences in this sample encode the identical CDR3. The V call is TRBV9, the J call TRBJ1-3; D remains ambiguous. Trimming shortened V by 0 bases and J by 4 bases, and 5 bases separated the two germline ends. There are 13 residues in the CDR3. Germline-derived CDR1 and CDR2 are SGDLS and YYNGEE. The DNA of the CDR3 is TGTGCCAGCAGCGTAGGTGGGGGAAACACCATATATTTT. This encodes CASSVGGGNTIYF.

V gene TRBV28 combines with J gene TRBJ2-7; possibly TRBD1 for D (5 bases). The germline V and J ends were trimmed by 7 bases and 3 bases, with 16 bases remaining between them. The CDR3 spans 14 residues. Germline CDR1 reads MDHEN; CDR2 reads SYDVKM. The CDR3, as DNA: TGTGCCAGCACTCCACAGGAGTCCCGCTACGAGCAGTACTTC. This encodes CASTPQESRYEQYF.

The chain recombines TRBV6-5 with TRBJ2-1; D remains ambiguous. V lost 7 bases, J lost 5 bases, and 9 bases lay in between. This CDR3 has 12 residues. Germline-derived CDR1 and CDR2 are MNHEY and SVGAGI. DNA of the CDR3: TGTGCCAGCACCCGACCGAACAATGAGCAGTTCTTC. Translated: CASTRPNNEQFF.

The J gene is TRBJ1-2, the V gene TRBV9; TRBD1 is a possible D gene (5 bases). The V end lost 3 bases, the J end lost 12 bases, and 12 bases lay between the germline ends. The CDR3 consists of 11 residues. Germline V gives CDR1 SGDLS, CDR2 YYNGEE. CDR3 bases: TGTGCCAGCAGCGGCAACTCGGGGGACACCTTC. The encoded protein is CASSGNSGDTF.

The chain employs TRBV14 and TRBJ1-1, with D maybe TRBD1 (5 bases). The CDR3 spans 16 residues. Per the germline V gene, CDR1 is SGHDN and CDR2 is FVKESK. Trimming removed 1 base from V and 7 bases from J, with 19 bases in between. CDR3 region: CASSQGWPGDYGEAFF. The CDR3 region has the DNA TGTGCCAGCAGCCAAGGATGGCCGGGGGATTACGGTGAAGCTTTCTTT.

V and J are TRBV18 and TRBJ1-2; D is perhaps TRBD1 (6 bases). Trimming took off 2 bases at V and 8 bases at J, with 15 bases between the two ends. This CDR3 has 14 amino acids. Germline V gene sequence: CDR1 KGHSH, CDR2 LQKENI. Here the CDR3 DNA reads TGTGCCAGCTCACCAAGTGGGCAGGGGTACGGCTACACCTTC. Its translation is CASSPSGQGYGYTF.

This chain's CDR3 is CSVEVPQGRETQYF. In DNA, the CDR3 is TGCAGCGTTGAGGTCCCCCAGGGAAGAGAGACCCAGTACTTC. The chain carries TRBV29-1 and TRBJ2-5, with a tentative D call TRBD1 (5 bases). This CDR3 is 14 amino acids long. Per germline, CDR1 SQVTM and CDR2 ANQGSEA. V was shortened by 3 bases and J by 4 bases, with 15 bases between the two germline ends.

The rearrangement links TRBV2 to TRBJ1-2; D ambiguous. The ends were cut back, 0 bases at V and 6 bases at J, with 11 bases in the middle. CDR3 length: 14 residues. Per germline, CDR1 SNHLY and CDR2 FYNNEI. In nucleotides, the CDR3 is TGTGCCAGCAGTGAAGCGCTTCTTGAGAATGGCTACACCTTC. Translating gives CASSEALLENGYTF.

V gene TRBV6-2 or TRBV6-3 combines with J gene TRBJ1-5; 8 bases align to TRBD1. The CDR3 contains 17 residues. CDR1 MNHEY and CDR2 SVGEGT come from the germline V gene. V lost 6 bases and J lost 1; bases outside the gene matches: 11. The CDR3 DNA follows: TGTGCCAGCAGCGGGATCGGACAGGGAGCGAGCAATCAGCCCCAGCATTTT. Encoded protein: CASSGIGQGASNQPQHF.

V usage is TRBV21-1 and J usage is TRBJ2-5; the D segment call TRBD2 is taken from the table without a DNA check. TRBV21-1 is noted as a pseudogene. The CDR3 runs 16 residues. The CDR3 coding sequence is TGTGCCAGCAGCAAAGTTCGGGAGGGACACCAAGAGACCCAGTACTTC. Its translation is CASSKVREGHQETQYF.

The chain uses TRBV6-6 and TRBJ2-3; 7 positions agree with TRBD2. Germline CDR1 and CDR2: MNHNY and SVGAGI (reference sequence). The CDR3 is 15 amino acids. V shed 0 bases and J 2 bases; nucleotides not matched to a gene: 2. The CDR3 bases are TGTGCCAGCAGTTACTCCGCGGGGGACACAGATACGCAGTATTTT. Protein: CASSYSAGDTDTQYF.

The rearrangement uses TRBV7-9 and TRBJ2-1; weak D call: TRBD1 (6 bases). The CDR3 spans 14 residues. V gave up 4 bases and J gave up 4 bases, with 11 bases separating them. Germline V CDR1 and CDR2: SEHNR, FQNEAQ (reference sequence). The CDR3 sequence is CASSSDQGYNEQFF. CDR3 nucleotides: TGTGCCAGCAGCTCGGATCAGGGGTACAATGAGCAGTTCTTC.